This TCR beta chain was observed in a study of PD-L1 blockade in urothelial cancer (dated by TCRdb to the late 2010s). Some background on the complete study: Therapy was started around 2014 for all patients, and atezolizumab 1,200 mg was administered intravenously every 3 weeks. About 85% of the 29 patients were males with bladder-origin urothelial cancer, and about 65% of the roughly 30 reported a prior smoking history. An ECOG performance status of 0 or 1 was recorded for the patients, and 0 to 3 prior chemotherapy regimens had been received by the patients. Blood samples were analyzed at 3 weeks after treatment start (second dose) and at 6 weeks after treatment start. Blood samples gave a median of around 140,000 T cells and 80,000 or so unique TCRs, with a median clonality of 0.080. Somatic, immune and clinical correlates of response to PD-L1 blockade with atezolizumab in urothelial cancer were the focus of an exploratory multi-omic analysis. TCR sequencing covered pretreatment tumor samples and matched, serially collected peripheral blood taken before and after atezolizumab treatment. Durable clinical benefit was defined as a progression-free survival longer than 6 months, and TCR features were additionally tested against progression-free survival and overall survival. In the same patients, pretreatment tumors underwent whole exome sequencing and RNA sequencing in addition to TCR sequencing. Nine patients achieved durable clinical benefit and approximately 20 did not. Under 30 patients had pretreatment blood TCR-seq, about 24 had at least one posttreatment blood collection, and about 24 had tumor TCR-seq. Summary of the overall study and its limitations: Patients with durable benefit showed greater expansion of tumor-associated TCR clones in peripheral blood 3 weeks after starting treatment (n ≈ 22, p = 0.022). A pretreatment peripheral blood TCR clonality below the median was linked to improved progression-free and overall survival. Because the sample size was small (n of about 31) and many of the analyses were exploratory, the results are meant to be hypothesis-generating.

To estimate absolute template abundance from read counts, synthetic TCR analog templates were spiked into each PCR. Using the immunoSEQ assay, TCRbeta CDR3 regions were amplified from genomic DNA with bias-controlled V and J gene primers. Rearranged TCRbeta segments were sequenced at approximately 20X coverage. The authors processed their data as follows. Clustering was used to correct sequencing errors, and CDR3s were annotated against IMGT to assign V, D and J genes. Only productive TCRbeta rearrangements were used in downstream analyses, excluding out-of-frame or stop-codon sequences. Clonality was calculated as one minus the Shannon entropy normalized by the log of the number of unique productive sequences. Fisher's exact test with Benjamini-Hochberg correction, using a cutoff of adjusted p below 0.01, was how clones that differed between time points or between blood and tumor were identified. Imported from immuneACCESS, the table was reduced by TCRdb to in-frame sequences with V and J called. These copies leave out some clones; in studies compared against another copy, an unresolved V gene accounts for under half, and the cause of the remainder is not known. The DNA gave D and trimming, while V, J and clone size come from that table. A total of 44,000 or so clones appear in this sample, approximately 89% of them only once. Roughly 3.9% of the sample is held by the ten biggest clonotypes.

The cohort included about 27 patients with locally advanced or metastatic urothelial carcinoma who were treated at Memorial Sloan Kettering on a trial protocol. Peripheral blood mononuclear cells were collected from each patient pretreatment and during treatment, giving between 1 and 8 total time points per patient. The Qiagen DNeasy Blood extraction kit was used to purify genomic DNA from total PBMCs and tumor samples. PBMCs were collected pretreatment and during treatment and were isolated and stored as previously described. The germline ends are 14 bases apart after V is trimmed by 1 base and J by 8 bases. According to the germline V gene, CDR1 reads MNHEY and CDR2 reads SVGAGI. From the cysteine up to the phenylalanine, the CDR3 has a length of 14 residues. The kept DNA is CDR3 alone, 42 bases in frame from the first base. For this clone: Its cognate antigen has yet to be identified. No base quality information exists; no much larger clone differs at one position.

The specimen was PBMCs, collected around atezolizumab (anti-PD-L1) treatment. This receptor was taken from an elderly man with urothelial cancer. The V and J segments used are TRBV6-5 and TRBJ1-2; the D gene is unclear. The CDR3: CASSYLREKRGYTF. At the DNA level, the sequence is TGTGCCAGCAGTTACTTGAGAGAGAAGCGGGGCTACACCTTC.